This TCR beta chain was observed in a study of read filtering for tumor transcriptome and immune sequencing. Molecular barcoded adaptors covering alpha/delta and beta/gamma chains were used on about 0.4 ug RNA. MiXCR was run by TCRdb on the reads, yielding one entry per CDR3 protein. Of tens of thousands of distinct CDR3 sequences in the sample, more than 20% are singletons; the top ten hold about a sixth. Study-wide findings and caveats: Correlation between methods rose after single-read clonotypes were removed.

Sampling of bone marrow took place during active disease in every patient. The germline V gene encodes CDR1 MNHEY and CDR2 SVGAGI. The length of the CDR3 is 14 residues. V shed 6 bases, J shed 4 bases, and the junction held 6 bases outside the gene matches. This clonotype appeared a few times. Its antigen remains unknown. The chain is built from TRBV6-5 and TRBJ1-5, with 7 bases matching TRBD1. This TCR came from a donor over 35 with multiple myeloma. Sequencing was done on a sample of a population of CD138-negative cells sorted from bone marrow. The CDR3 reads CASRSRQGNQPQHF. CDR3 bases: TGTGCCAGCAGATCCCGACAGGGTAATCAGCCCCAGCATTTT.